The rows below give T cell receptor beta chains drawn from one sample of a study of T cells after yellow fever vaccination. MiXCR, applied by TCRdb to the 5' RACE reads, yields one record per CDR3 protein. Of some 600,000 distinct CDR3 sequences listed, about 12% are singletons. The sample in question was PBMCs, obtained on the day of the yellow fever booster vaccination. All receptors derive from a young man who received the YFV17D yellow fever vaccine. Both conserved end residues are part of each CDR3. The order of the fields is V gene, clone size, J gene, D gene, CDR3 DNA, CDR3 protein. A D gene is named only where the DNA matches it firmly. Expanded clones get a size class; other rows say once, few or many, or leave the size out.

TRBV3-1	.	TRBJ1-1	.	TGTGCCAGCAGCCAAGTCGGGGGGAACACTGAAGCTTTCTTT	CASSQVGGNTEAFF
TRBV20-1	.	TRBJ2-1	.	TGCAGTGCTAGAGGGGGCTGGGACAATGAGCAGTTCTTC	CSARGGWDNEQFF
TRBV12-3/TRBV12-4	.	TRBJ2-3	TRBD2	TGTGCCAGCAGTCCTAGCGGGAGGCCTAGCACAGATACGCAGTATTTT	CASSPSGRPSTDTQYF
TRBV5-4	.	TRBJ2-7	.	TGTGCCGGCAGCTTCGGCGGTAGAGACGAGCAGTACTTC	CAGSFGGRDEQYF
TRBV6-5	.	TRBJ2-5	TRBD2	TGTGCCAGCAGTTACTCGCGGGAGGGGCAAGAGACCCAGTACTTC	CASSYSREGQETQYF
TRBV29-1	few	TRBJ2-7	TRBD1	TGCAGCGTACAGGGGAACCACGAGCAGTACTTC	CSVQGNHEQYF
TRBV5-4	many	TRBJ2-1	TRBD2	TGTGCCAGCAGCTTTCCCCCTAGCGGCAACTACAATGAGCAGTTCTTC	CASSFPPSGNYNEQFF
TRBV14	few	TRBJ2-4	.	TGTGCCAGCAGCCAAGATAGGCGACTGCAGTACTTC	CASSQDRRLQYF
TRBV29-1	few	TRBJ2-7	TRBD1	TGCAGCGTTGAGGATCCGGGACAGGGGGCGAACGAGCAGTACTTC	CSVEDPGQGANEQYF
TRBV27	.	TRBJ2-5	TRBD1	TGTGCCAGCAGTATCGGGACAGGGAAGACCCAGTACTTC	CASSIGTGKTQYF
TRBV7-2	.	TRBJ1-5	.	TGTGCCAGCAGCTTAGCGGGCCCTAATCAGCCCCAGCATTTT	CASSLAGPNQPQHF
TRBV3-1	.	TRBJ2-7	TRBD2	TGTGCCAGCAGCCATCAGACTAGCGGTTATACCTACGAGCAGTACTTC	CASSHQTSGYTYEQYF
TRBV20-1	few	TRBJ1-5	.	TGCAGTGCTAGACACCCAGGGGAGGTAACTCAGCCCCAGCATTTT	CSARHPGEVTQPQHF
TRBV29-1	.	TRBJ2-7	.	TGCAGCGTTGGGGGAGCCCACGAGCAGTACTTC	CSVGGAHEQYF
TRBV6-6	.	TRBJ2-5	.	TGTGCCAGCAGCGACCCTAAAGAGACCCAGTACTTC	CASSDPKETQYF
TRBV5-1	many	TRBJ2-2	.	TGCGCCAGCAGCTTGAGTGCCAGCTACACCGGGGAGCTGTTTTTT	CASSLSASYTGELFF
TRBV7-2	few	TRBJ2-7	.	TGTGCCAGCAGCTTAGTCCAGCCCTCTTACGAGCAGTACTTC	CASSLVQPSYEQYF
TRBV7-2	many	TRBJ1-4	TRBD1	TGTGCCAGCAGCCCCGGGACAGGGAATGAAAAACTGTTTTTT	CASSPGTGNEKLFF
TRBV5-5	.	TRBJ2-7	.	TGTGCCAGCAGCTCCGCGAGGCGGGACAAAGATCGCTACGAGCAGTACTTC	CASSSARRDKDRYEQYF
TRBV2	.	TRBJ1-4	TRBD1	TGTGCCAGCAGCTCCCCGGGACAGGGGAAACGACGGCTGTTTTTT	CASSSPGQGKRRLFF
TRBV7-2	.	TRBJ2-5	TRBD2	TGTGCCAGCAGTTTATCGCTCCGAACTAGCGGGGGAGAGACCCAGTACTTC	CASSLSLRTSGGETQYF
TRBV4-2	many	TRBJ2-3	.	TGTGCCAGCAGCCAAGAACCCAGCACAGATACGCAGTATTTT	CASSQEPSTDTQYF
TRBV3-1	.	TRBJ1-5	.	TGTGCCAGCAGCCAAGGTCACAGGGGCAATCAGCCCCAGCATTTT	CASSQGHRGNQPQHF
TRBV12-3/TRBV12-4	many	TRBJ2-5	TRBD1	TGTGCCAGCAGCTCCAGGGGGCAAGAGACCCAGTACTTC	CASSSRGQETQYF
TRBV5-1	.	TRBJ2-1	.	TGCGCCAGCAGCTCCCGCTCCCCCGGGAACACCTACAATGAGCAGTTCTTC	CASSSRSPGNTYNEQFF
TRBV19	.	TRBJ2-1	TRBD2	TGTGCCAGTAGTCCGTTTAGCGGGGGATCCTACAATGAGCAGTTCTTC	CASSPFSGGSYNEQFF
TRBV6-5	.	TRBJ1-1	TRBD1	TGTGCCAGCAGTTACTCGGGCTACAGGGGAGGAACTGAAGCTTTCTTT	CASSYSGYRGGTEAFF
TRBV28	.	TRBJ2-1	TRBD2	TGTGCCAGCAGTTTTGGGATTAGTAGCGGGTCCCACTCCTACAATGAGCAGTTCTTC	CASSFGISSGSHSYNEQFF
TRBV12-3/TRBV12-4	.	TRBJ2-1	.	TGTGCCAGCAGTTTAGCTGGGGGTCTCGGGAGTGAGCAGTTCTTC	CASSLAGGLGSEQFF
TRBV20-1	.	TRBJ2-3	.	TGCAGTGCTAGGCCCCTTGGGCGGACAGATACGCAGTATTTT	CSARPLGRTDTQYF
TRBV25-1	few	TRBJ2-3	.	TGTGCCAGTGCCGGGGCTGATACGCAGTATTTT	CASAGADTQYF
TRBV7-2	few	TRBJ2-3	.	TGTGCCAGCAGCTTACCGATAGCGGACTATACGCAGTATTTT	CASSLPIADYTQYF
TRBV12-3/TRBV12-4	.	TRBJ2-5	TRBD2	TGTGCCAGCAGTTTAGGACTAGCGGGACTAGGGACCCAGTACTTC	CASSLGLAGLGTQYF
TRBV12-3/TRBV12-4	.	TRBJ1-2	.	TGTGCCAGCAGTTTTCCGGGTGCCTATGGCTACACCTTC	CASSFPGAYGYTF
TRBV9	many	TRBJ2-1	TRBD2	TGTGCCAGCAGCGCAGTAGCGGGAGAGGGTTACAATGAGCAGTTCTTC	CASSAVAGEGYNEQFF
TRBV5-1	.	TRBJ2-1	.	TGCGCCAGCAGCCCAGGCCGATCAAATGAGCAGTTCTTC	CASSPGRSNEQFF